The 8 T cell receptor beta chains in this list originate from one sample, sequenced in a study of human T cells and chemical hapten exposure. One entry per CDR3 protein results from TCRdb running MiXCR on the RACE reads. This sample carries 65,000 to 100,000 distinct CDR3 sequences, more than 6.5% of them seen once, and the ten largest clones take under 1.5%. Stated time point: patch test 2, 6 weeks after DPC sensitization. Treatment defined: therapeutic diphenylcyclopropenone sensitization with weekly scalp DPC. Sequenced here: whole blood, sampled in connection with sensitization to the hapten diphenylcyclopropenone (DPC). The receptors come from a woman aged 30 to 39 with alopecia areata. Some clones in this sample may be carry-over from other donors' samples.

This clonotype has a count of ten or more. The J gene is TRBJ1-5, the V gene TRBV20-1; D unclear. The CDR3 has 15 amino acids. Per germline, CDR1 DFQATT and CDR2 SNEGSKA (reference sequence). V lost 3 bases and J lost 2, with 14 bases in between. The CDR3 sequence: CSARDSRWGNQPQHF. The DNA for the CDR3 is TGCAGTGCTAGGGACTCACGATGGGGCAATCAGCCCCAGCATTTT.

This clonotype came up many times. This chain joins TRBV10-3 and TRBJ2-3; possible D gene TRBD1, 6 bases. The germline gives CDR1 ENHRY, CDR2 SYGVKD. The CDR3 extends over 15 amino acids. V was clipped by 2 bases and J by 8 bases, with 17 bases between them. CDR3 nucleotides: TGTGCCATCAGTGAGACTCCCGAAGGGGGTCTTACGCAGTATTTT. Protein product: CAISETPEGGLTQYF.

Many counts were recorded for this clonotype. This rearrangement joins TRBV6-5 to TRBJ1-2; TRBD1 matches 8 bases. The V and J ends lost 2 bases and 6 bases, in that order; junction bases with no gene match: 8. Germline V lookup: CDR1 MNHEY, CDR2 SVGAGI. The CDR3 length is 15 residues. The CDR3 reads CASSYLWAGGDGYTF. CDR3 nucleotide sequence: TGTGCCAGCAGTTACCTTTGGGCAGGGGGCGATGGCTACACCTTC.

This clonotype was counted between two and nine times. This chain connects TRBV12-3 or TRBV12-4 to TRBJ2-7, with 9 bases matching TRBD1. The CDR3 length is 19 residues. With V trimmed by 5 bases and J by 1 base, 18 bases remained unmatched. CDR3 amino acids: CASSPYIGQGPHPSYEQYF. In DNA, the CDR3 is TGTGCCAGCAGTCCATACATAGGACAGGGGCCACATCCATCCTACGAGCAGTACTTC.

On this clonotype: This sequence may be a read error, since a much larger clone differs from it by one base. This chain joins TRBV12-5 and TRBJ2-1, with D perhaps matching TRBD2 (5 bases). The CDR3 is 13 amino acids. CDR1 is LGHNT and CDR2 is FRNRAP in the germline V gene. CDR3 region: CASGTSGNNKQFF. CDR3 nucleotide sequence: TGTGCTAGTGGTACCAGCGGAAACAATAAGCAGTTCTTC.

This chain connects TRBV29-1 to TRBJ2-5; 12 bases are a match to TRBD1. Germline V gene data show CDR1 as SQVTM and CDR2 as ANQGSEA. The J segment lost 3 bases and the V segment lost 7 bases, leaving 3 bases of the junction unmatched. The CDR3 extends over 13 amino acids. CDR3: CSAGTGGEETQYF. For the CDR3, the DNA is TGCAGCGCTGGGACAGGGGGCGAAGAGACCCAGTACTTC.

This chain joins TRBV11-2 and TRBJ2-1; no firm D call. The CDR3 loop spans 13 amino acids. Germline CDR1 is SGHAT and CDR2 is FQNNGV. V lost 6 bases, J lost 9 bases, and 15 bases lay in between. The CDR3 sequence is CASSPRADAEQFF. As DNA, the CDR3 is TGTGCCAGCAGTCCACGGGCTGACGCTGAGCAGTTCTTC.

Many counts were recorded for this clonotype. The rearrangement uses TRBV3-1 and TRBJ1-4, with 9 bases matching TRBD1. Trimming took 11 bases from V and 6 from J; bases not matched to a gene: 7. This CDR3 spans 13 amino acids. Germline values: CDR1 LGHDT, CDR2 YNNKEL (reference sequence). Here the CDR3 DNA reads TGTGCCGTTCGCGACAGGGGGGATGAAAAACTGTTTTTT. Protein sequence: CAVRDRGDEKLFF.